This T cell receptor beta chain came from a study of T cells in Graves' hyperthyroidism and ophthalmopathy. The CDR3 is 12 residues long. The germline V gene has CDR1 DFQATT and CDR2 SNEGSKA (reference sequence). Between the trimmed V and J ends, which lost 6 bases and 5 bases, there was a span of 13 bases. Amplification of TCR beta CDR3 regions used RNA as the template. The TCR CDR3 first-round RT-PCR relied on the HTBI primer set. One entry per CDR3 protein results from TCRdb running MiXCR on the multiplex PCR reads. Of about 610,000 distinct CDR3 sequences listed, roughly 14% were seen once; the top ten hold around 4.5%. This clonotype appeared many times.

The sequencing input was blood. The V and J genes are TRBV20-1 and TRBJ2-5; D is unclear. The sequence was collected from a woman aged 40 to 50 with Graves' ophthalmopathy. The chain's CDR3 is CSAIGVGETQYF. The CDR3 DNA follows: TGCAGTGCAATAGGTGTCGGTGAGACCCAGTACTTC.